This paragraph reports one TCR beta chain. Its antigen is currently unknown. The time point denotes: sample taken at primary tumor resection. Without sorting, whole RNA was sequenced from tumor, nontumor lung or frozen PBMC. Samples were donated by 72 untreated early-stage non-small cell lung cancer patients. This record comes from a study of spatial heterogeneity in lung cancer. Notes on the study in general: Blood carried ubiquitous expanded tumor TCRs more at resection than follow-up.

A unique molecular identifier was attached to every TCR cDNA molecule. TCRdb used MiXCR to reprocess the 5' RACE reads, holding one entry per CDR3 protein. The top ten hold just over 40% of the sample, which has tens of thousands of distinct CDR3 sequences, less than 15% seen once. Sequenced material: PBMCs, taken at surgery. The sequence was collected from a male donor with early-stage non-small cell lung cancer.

CDR3 in DNA: TGCAGTGCTAGAGATCAGGGGTCCAAGTACTTC. Its translation is CSARDQGSKYF. The chain uses TRBV20-1 and TRBJ2-4, with D possibly being TRBD1 (6 bases). CDR1 and CDR2 (germline): DFQATT, SNEGSKA (reference sequence). The CDR3 loop spans 11 amino acids. V shed 0 bases and J shed 14 bases, with 11 bases lying between them.